The 18 T cell receptor beta chains given below trace back to one sample, sequenced in a study of CD8 T cells in acute hepatitis C reinfection (dated by TCRdb to the early 2020s). Libraries were prepared through the immunoSEQ multiplex PCR assay. As stored in TCRdb, this immuneACCESS dataset retains in-frame rearrangements with V and J assigned. A fraction of the clones does not appear; measured against another copy, unresolved V genes explain less than half of the discrepancy, and the remainder lacks a known reason. This sample is represented by some 38,000 clones; approximately 87% of them were singletons. The ten largest clones add up to 0.5% to 0.65% of the sample. The sample's time point label, decoded: naive CD8 control sorted from an acute-time-point sample. Sample: naive CD8+ T cells from PBMCs. The cell subset or site label corresponds to: sorted total naive CD45RO-negative CD8+ T cells. The origin of the receptors is a man aged 30-40 years with chronic hepatitis C.

The gene calls are TRBV10-3 and TRBJ2-2, with 8 nucleotides matching TRBD2. The germline gives CDR1 ENHRY, CDR2 SYGVKD. V shed 5 bases and J 6 bases; nucleotides not matched to a gene: 8. There are 15 residues in the CDR3. CDR3 region: CAISPDGTSPGELFF. CDR3 in DNA: TGTGCCATCAGTCCCGACGGGACTAGTCCCGGGGAGCTGTTTTTT.

The sample holds one count of this clone. This rearrangement joins TRBV25-1 to TRBJ1-1; D is unclear. V shed 4 bases and J shed 0 bases, with 15 bases lying between them. Germline V gene data show CDR1 as MGHDK and CDR2 as SYGVNS. The CDR3 has 16 amino acids. CDR3 bases: TGTGCCAGCAGTGGCACGGCAATCCTAATGAACACTGAAGCTTTCTTT. This sequence encodes CASSGTAILMNTEAFF.

This chain uses TRBV6-4 with TRBJ2-1; 8 bases are shared with TRBD2. J was trimmed by 4 bases and V by 3 bases; bases with no gene match: 2. Germline CDR1 reads MRHNA; CDR2 reads SNTAGT. This CDR3 region has 14 residues. The CDR3 protein is CASSEAGDYNEQFF. CDR3 nucleotide sequence: TGTGCCAGCAGTGAAGCGGGAGATTACAATGAGCAGTTCTTC.

This clone was detected a few times. The rearrangement uses TRBV4-2 and TRBJ2-7; 9 nucleotides match TRBD2. J gave up 0 bases and V 0 bases, and 0 bases lay outside the gene matches. CDR3 length: 15 residues. CDR1 and CDR2 (germline): LGHNA, YNFKEQ. The CDR3 DNA reads as TGTGCCAGCAGCCAAGATAGCGGGAGCTCCTACGAGCAGTACTTC. This gives the protein CASSQDSGSSYEQYF.

The chain combines TRBV5-6 with TRBJ1-2; TRBD1 matches 7 bases. The CDR3 sequence is 15 residues long. The germline V gene encodes CDR1 SGHDT and CDR2 YYEEEE. V was clipped by 4 bases and J by 6 bases; unmatched bases: 12. CDR3 sequence (DNA): TGTGCCAGCAGCCCGGGGGGAACAGGGGCAGATGGCTACACCTTC. It translates to CASSPGGTGADGYTF.

This clone was detected a few times. The rearrangement uses TRBV11-2 and TRBJ1-5, with unresolved D. The V end lost 5 bases, the J end lost 6 bases, and 20 bases lay between the germline ends. This CDR3 has 16 amino acids. The germline V gene has CDR1 SGHAT and CDR2 FQNNGV. The CDR3 here is CASSEGVGNEGQPQHF. CDR3 nucleotide sequence: TGTGCCAGCAGCGAGGGAGTGGGGAATGAGGGTCAGCCCCAGCATTTT.

The chain employs TRBV9 and TRBJ2-5, with 7 bases fitting TRBD2. Per the germline V gene, CDR1 is SGDLS and CDR2 is YYNGEE. Trimming removed 2 bases from V and 5 bases from J; junction bases left unmatched: 6. There are 14 residues in the CDR3. The CDR3 spells CASSVRLAGETQYF. Here the CDR3 DNA reads TGTGCCAGCAGCGTCCGACTAGCAGGGGAGACCCAGTACTTC.

This chain joins TRBV9 and TRBJ2-1; 11 bases agree with TRBD2. The germline CDR1 and CDR2 sequences are SGDLS and YYNGEE. V was clipped by 3 bases and J by 0 bases; unmatched bases: 11. The CDR3 totals 19 residues. CDR3 amino acids: CASSANKRLAGSSYNEQFF. The CDR3 bases are TGTGCCAGCAGCGCCAACAAGAGACTAGCGGGGAGCTCCTACAATGAGCAGTTCTTC.

This clone was recorded only once. The J gene is TRBJ2-1, the V gene TRBV5-1; 7 bases match TRBD2. Germline trimming cut 5 bases from V and 6 bases from J; bases unmatched to any gene: 5. The CDR3 has 13 amino acids. CDR1 is SGHRS, CDR2 YFSETQ, per germline. The CDR3 protein is CASRLAGSNEQFF. The CDR3, as DNA: TGCGCCAGCAGATTAGCGGGCAGCAATGAGCAGTTCTTC.

This chain joins TRBV6-5 and TRBJ1-2; a possible D gene is TRBD1 (5 bases). Germline V gene sequence: CDR1 MNHEY, CDR2 SVGAGI. This CDR3 is built from 14 residues. Deletions cut 7 bases from V and 4 bases from J, with 16 bases between. The CDR3 reads CASTTEMGTYGYTF. DNA for the CDR3: TGTGCCAGCACCACCGAAATGGGGACCTATGGCTACACCTTC.

This rearrangement joins TRBV19 to TRBJ2-3; tentatively, D is TRBD1 (5 bases). The germline gives CDR1 LNHDA, CDR2 SQIVND (reference sequence). The CDR3 loop spans 15 amino acids. The V gene lost 4 bases and the J gene lost 4 bases, with 15 bases spanning the gap. The CDR3 region is CASSTPRQTSDTQYF. In DNA, the CDR3 is TGTGCCAGTAGTACCCCCAGACAGACATCAGATACGCAGTATTTT.

The chain has TRBV19 and TRBJ2-7, with TRBD2 matching over 8 bases. This CDR3 contains 14 residues. V shed 6 bases, J shed 3 bases, and the junction held 7 bases outside the gene matches. Germline CDR1 and CDR2: LNHDA and SQIVND (reference sequence). The CDR3 coding sequence is TGTGCCAGTAGCTCGGGGGGGAATGACTACGAGCAGTACTTC. Residues: CASSSGGNDYEQYF.

This rearrangement joins TRBV4-1 to TRBJ2-1; 9 nucleotides align to TRBD1. Germline CDR1 is MGHRA and CDR2 is YSYEKL. There are 15 residues in the CDR3. V shed 2 bases, J shed 4 bases, and the junction held 3 bases outside the gene matches. DNA of the CDR3: TGCGCCAGCAGCCAACCGGGACAGGGTTACAATGAGCAGTTCTTC. The encoded protein is CASSQPGQGYNEQFF.

The chain employs TRBV6-4 and TRBJ1-1; possibly TRBD1 for D (5 bases). The CDR3 has 13 residues. CDR1 is MRHNA and CDR2 is SNTAGT in the germline V gene. V was shortened by 3 bases and J by 1 base, with 6 bases between the two germline ends. The CDR3 bases are TGTGCCAGCAGTGAGACAGAGAACACTGAAGCTTTCTTT. This sequence encodes CASSETENTEAFF.

This clone has a handful of counts. V is TRBV29-1 and J is TRBJ1-1, with D unclear. V gave up 7 bases and J gave up 0 bases, with 3 bases separating them. The CDR3 contains 10 residues. Germline CDR1 is SQVTM and CDR2 is ANQGSEA. The CDR3 DNA follows: TGCAGCGGACTGAACACTGAAGCTTTCTTT. Residues: CSGLNTEAFF.

The chain joins TRBV4-1 to TRBJ2-7; D possibly uses TRBD1 or TRBD2 (5 bases each). This CDR3 contains 15 residues. Looked up from germline, CDR1 is MGHRA and CDR2 is YSYEKL. V was shortened by 1 base and J by 0 bases, with 10 bases between the two germline ends. The CDR3 is CASSQGTGPSYEQYF. Here the CDR3 DNA reads TGCGCCAGCAGCCAAGGCACGGGGCCCTCCTACGAGCAGTACTTC.

The chain recombines TRBV4-1 with TRBJ2-2, with a weak D call TRBD2 (7 bases). The CDR3 extends over 14 amino acids. Trimming left V 2 bases short and J 6 bases short, with 10 bases between. Per germline, CDR1 MGHRA and CDR2 YSYEKL. The CDR3 protein is CASSQIGGPGELFF. Written as DNA, the CDR3 is TGCGCCAGCAGCCAAATCGGGGGGCCCGGGGAGCTGTTTTTT.

V is TRBV7-9 and J is TRBJ2-3, with D maybe TRBD2 (6 bases). The CDR3 length is 15 residues. Germline V gene data show CDR1 as SEHNR and CDR2 as FQNEAQ (reference sequence). V shed 1 base and J shed 5 bases, with 13 bases lying between them. As DNA, the CDR3 is TGTGCCAGCAGCTTAGAAGGTCTAGCGTTAGATACGCAGTATTTT. Protein: CASSLEGLALDTQYF.